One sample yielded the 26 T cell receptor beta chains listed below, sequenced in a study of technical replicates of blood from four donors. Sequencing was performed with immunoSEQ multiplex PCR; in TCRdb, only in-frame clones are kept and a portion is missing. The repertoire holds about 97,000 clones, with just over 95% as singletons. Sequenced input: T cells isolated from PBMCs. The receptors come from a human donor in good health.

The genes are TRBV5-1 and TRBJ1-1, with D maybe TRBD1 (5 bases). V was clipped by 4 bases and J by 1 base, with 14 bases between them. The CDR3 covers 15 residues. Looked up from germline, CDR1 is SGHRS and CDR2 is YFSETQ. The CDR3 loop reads CASSLERQTNTEAFF. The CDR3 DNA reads TGCGCCAGCAGCCTGGAAAGACAGACGAACACTGAAGCTTTCTTT.

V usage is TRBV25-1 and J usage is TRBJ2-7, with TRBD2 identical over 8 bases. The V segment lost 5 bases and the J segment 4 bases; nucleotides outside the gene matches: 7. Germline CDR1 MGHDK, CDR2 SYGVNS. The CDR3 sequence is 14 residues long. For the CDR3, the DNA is TGTGCCAGCAGTCAGGGGACTAGAAGTTACGAGCAGTACTTC. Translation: CASSQGTRSYEQYF.

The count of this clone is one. CDR3: CAWSTEGATEAFF. The CDR3, as DNA: TGTGCCTGGAGTACCGAGGGGGCCACTGAAGCTTTCTTT. The chain links TRBV30 to TRBJ1-1, with TRBD1 matching 7 bases. This CDR3 has 13 amino acids. With V trimmed by 2 bases and J by 4 bases, 4 bases remained unmatched. Germline CDR1 GTSNPN, CDR2 SVGIG (reference sequence). Combining the CDR3 with reference TRBV30 and TRBJ1-1 gives the whole variable domain SQTIHQWPATLVQPVGSPLSLECTVEGTSNPNLYWYRQAAGRGLQLLFYSVGIGQISSEVPQNLSASRPQDRQFILSSKKLLLSDSGFYLCAWSTEGATEAFFGQGTRLTVV.

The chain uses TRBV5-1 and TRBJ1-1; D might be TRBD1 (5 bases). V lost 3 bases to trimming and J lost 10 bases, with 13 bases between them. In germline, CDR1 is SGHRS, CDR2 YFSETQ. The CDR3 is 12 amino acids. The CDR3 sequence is CASSSSGSLAFF. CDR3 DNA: TGCGCCAGCAGCTCCTCAGGGTCTTTAGCTTTCTTT.

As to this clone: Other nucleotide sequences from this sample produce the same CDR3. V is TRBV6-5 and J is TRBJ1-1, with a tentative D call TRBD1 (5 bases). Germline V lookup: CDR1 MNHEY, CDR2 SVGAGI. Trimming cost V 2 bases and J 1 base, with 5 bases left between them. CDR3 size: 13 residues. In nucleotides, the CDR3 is TGTGCCAGCAGTTACAGGGGGAACACTGAAGCTTTCTTT. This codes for CASSYRGNTEAFF.

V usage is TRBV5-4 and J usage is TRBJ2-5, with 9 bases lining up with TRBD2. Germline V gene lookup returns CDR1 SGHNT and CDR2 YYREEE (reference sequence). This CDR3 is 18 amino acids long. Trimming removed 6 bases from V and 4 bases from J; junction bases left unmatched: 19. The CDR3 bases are TGTGCCAGCACATTAGCGGCTTCCAGCGGGAGGAGGGGAGAGACCCAGTACTTC. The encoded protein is CASTLAASSGRRGETQYF.

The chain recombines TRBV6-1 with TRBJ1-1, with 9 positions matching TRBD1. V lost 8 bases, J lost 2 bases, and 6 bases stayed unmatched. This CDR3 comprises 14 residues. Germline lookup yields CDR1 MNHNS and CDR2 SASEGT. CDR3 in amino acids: CASGPQGANTEAFF. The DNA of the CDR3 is TGTGCCAGCGGACCACAGGGGGCCAACACTGAAGCTTTCTTT.

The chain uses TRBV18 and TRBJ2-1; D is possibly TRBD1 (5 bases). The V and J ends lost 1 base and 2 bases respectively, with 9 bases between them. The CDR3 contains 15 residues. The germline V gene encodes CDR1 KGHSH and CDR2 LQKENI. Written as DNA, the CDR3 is TGTGCCAGCTCACCACAGGGGTCTACCTACAATGAGCAGTTCTTC. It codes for CASSPQGSTYNEQFF.

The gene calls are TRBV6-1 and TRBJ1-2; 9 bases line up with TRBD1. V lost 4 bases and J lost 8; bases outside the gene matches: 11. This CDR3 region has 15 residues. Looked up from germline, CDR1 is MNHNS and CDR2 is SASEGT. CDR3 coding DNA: TGTGCCAGCAGTGTCACAGGGGGCGCCGGGAGCGGCTACACCTTC. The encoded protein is CASSVTGGAGSGYTF.

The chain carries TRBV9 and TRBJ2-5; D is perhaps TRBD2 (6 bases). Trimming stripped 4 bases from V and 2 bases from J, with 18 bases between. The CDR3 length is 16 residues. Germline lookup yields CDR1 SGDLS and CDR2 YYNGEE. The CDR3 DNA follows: TGTGCCAGCAGCAACGGGGGAGCGGACTTTCAAGAGACCCAGTACTTC. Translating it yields CASSNGGADFQETQYF.

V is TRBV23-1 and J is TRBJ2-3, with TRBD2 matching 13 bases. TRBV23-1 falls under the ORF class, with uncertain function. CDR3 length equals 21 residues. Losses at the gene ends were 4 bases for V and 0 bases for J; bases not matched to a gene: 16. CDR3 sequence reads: CASSPPPGLAGTLTSTDTQYF. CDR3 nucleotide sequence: TGCGCCAGCAGTCCCCCCCCGGGACTAGCGGGAACTTTAACTAGCACAGATACGCAGTATTTT.

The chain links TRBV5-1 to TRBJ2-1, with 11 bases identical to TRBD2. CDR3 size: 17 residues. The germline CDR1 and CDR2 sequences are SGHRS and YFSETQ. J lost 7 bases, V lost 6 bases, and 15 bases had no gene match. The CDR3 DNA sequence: TGCGCCAGCACCGCCCTCCTAACTAGCGGGAGTTTGAATGAGCAGTTCTTC. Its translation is CASTALLTSGSLNEQFF.

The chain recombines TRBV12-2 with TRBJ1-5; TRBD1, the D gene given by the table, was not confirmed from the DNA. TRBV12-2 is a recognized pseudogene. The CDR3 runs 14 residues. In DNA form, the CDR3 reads TGTGCAAGTCGCCCCGTGGGGCATGGTTGGCCCCAGCATTTT. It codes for CASRPVGHGWPQHF.

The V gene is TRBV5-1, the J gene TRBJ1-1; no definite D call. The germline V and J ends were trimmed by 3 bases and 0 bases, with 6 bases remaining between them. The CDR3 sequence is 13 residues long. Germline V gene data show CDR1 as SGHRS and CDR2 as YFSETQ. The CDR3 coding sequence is TGCGCCAGCAGCTCTCAGATGAACACTGAAGCTTTCTTT. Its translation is CASSSQMNTEAFF. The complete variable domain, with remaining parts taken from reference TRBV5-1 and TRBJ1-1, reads KAGVTQTPRYLIKTRGQQVTLSCSPISGHRSVSWYQQTPGQGLQFLFEYFSETQRNKGNFPGRFSGRQFSNSRSEMNVSTLELGDSALYLCASSSQMNTEAFFGQGTRLTVV.

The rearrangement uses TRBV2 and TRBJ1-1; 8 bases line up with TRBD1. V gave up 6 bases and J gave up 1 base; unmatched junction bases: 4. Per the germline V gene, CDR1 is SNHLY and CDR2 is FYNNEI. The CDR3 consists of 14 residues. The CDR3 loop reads CASRAGTGNTEAFF. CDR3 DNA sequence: TGTGCCAGCAGAGCCGGGACAGGGAACACTGAAGCTTTCTTT.

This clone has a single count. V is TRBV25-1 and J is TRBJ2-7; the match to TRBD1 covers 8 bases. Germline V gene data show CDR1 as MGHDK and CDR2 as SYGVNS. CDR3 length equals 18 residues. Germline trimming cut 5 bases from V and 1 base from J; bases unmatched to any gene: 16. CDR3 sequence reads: CASSSKGGARGRSYEQYF. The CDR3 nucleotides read TGTGCCAGCAGTTCAAAAGGAGGGGCCAGGGGGCGGTCCTACGAGCAGTACTTC.

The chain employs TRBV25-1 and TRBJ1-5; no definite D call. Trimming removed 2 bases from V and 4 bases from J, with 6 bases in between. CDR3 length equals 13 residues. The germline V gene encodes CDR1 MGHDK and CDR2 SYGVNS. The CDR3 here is CASSEAGNQPQHF. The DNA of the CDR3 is TGTGCCAGCAGTGAAGCCGGGAATCAGCCCCAGCATTTT.

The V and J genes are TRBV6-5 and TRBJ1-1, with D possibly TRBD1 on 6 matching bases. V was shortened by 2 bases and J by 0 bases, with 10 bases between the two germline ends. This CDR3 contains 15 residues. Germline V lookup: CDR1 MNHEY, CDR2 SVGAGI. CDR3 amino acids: CASSYQTGLNTEAFF. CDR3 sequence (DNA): TGTGCCAGCAGTTACCAGACAGGATTGAACACTGAAGCTTTCTTT.

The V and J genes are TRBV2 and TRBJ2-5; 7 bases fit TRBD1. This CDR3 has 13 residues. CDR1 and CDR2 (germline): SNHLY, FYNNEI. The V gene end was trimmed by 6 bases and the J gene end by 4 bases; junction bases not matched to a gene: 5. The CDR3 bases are TGTGCCAGCAGACAGGGGAGTTCAGAGACCCAGTACTTC. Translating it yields CASRQGSSETQYF.

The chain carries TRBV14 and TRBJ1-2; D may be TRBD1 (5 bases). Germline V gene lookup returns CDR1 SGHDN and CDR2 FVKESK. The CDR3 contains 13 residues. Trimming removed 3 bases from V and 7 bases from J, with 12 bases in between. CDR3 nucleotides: TGTGCCAGCAGCCATCGGGGGGGTTCTGGCTACACCTTC. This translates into CASSHRGGSGYTF.

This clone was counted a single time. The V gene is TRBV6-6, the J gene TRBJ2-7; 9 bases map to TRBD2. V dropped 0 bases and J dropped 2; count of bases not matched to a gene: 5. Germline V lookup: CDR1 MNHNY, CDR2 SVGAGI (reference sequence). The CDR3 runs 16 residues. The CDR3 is CASSYSNSGRTYEQYF. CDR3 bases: TGTGCCAGCAGTTACTCGAATAGCGGGAGAACCTACGAGCAGTACTTC.

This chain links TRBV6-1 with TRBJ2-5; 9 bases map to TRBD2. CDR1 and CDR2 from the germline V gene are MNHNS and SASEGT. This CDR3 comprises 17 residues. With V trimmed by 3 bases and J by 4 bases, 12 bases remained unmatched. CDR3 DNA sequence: TGTGCCAGCAGTGAGCGAAGAGGCGGGGGGGCGGGAGAGACCCAGTACTTC. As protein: CASSERRGGGAGETQYF.

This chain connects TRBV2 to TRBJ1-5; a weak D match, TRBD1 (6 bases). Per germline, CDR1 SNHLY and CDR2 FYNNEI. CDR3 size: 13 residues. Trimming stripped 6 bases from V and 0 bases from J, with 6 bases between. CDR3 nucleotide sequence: TGTGCCAGCAGGGACAGTAGCAATCAGCCCCAGCATTTT. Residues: CASRDSSNQPQHF. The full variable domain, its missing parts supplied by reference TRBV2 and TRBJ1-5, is EPEVTQTPSHQVTQMGQEVILRCVPISNHLYFYWYRQILGQKVEFLVSFYNNEISEKSEIFDDQFSVERPDGSNFTLKIRSTKLEDSAMYFCASRDSSNQPQHFGDGTRLSIL.

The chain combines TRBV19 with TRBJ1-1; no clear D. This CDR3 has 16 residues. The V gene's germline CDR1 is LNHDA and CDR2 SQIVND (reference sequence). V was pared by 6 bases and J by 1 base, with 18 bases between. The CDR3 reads CASRPRSMSGNTEAFF. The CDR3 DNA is TGTGCCAGTAGACCGCGATCGATGAGTGGGAACACTGAAGCTTTCTTT.

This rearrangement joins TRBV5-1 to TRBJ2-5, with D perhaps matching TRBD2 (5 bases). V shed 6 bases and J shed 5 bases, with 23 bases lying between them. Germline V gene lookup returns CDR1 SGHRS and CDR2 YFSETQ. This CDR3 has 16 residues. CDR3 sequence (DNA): TGCGCCAGCATGCCCGGCGGACGGACGGGGTTCGAGACCCAGTACTTC. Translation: CASMPGGRTGFETQYF. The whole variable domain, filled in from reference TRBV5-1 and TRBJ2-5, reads KAGVTQTPRYLIKTRGQQVTLSCSPISGHRSVSWYQQTPGQGLQFLFEYFSETQRNKGNFPGRFSGRQFSNSRSEMNVSTLELGDSALYLCASMPGGRTGFETQYFGPGTRLLVL.

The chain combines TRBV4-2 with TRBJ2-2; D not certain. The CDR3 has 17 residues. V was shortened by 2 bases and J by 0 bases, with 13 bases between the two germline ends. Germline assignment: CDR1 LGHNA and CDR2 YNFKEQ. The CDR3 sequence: CASSQTGLHPNTGELFF. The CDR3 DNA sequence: TGTGCCAGCAGCCAAACCGGGTTACACCCGAACACCGGGGAGCTGTTTTTT.